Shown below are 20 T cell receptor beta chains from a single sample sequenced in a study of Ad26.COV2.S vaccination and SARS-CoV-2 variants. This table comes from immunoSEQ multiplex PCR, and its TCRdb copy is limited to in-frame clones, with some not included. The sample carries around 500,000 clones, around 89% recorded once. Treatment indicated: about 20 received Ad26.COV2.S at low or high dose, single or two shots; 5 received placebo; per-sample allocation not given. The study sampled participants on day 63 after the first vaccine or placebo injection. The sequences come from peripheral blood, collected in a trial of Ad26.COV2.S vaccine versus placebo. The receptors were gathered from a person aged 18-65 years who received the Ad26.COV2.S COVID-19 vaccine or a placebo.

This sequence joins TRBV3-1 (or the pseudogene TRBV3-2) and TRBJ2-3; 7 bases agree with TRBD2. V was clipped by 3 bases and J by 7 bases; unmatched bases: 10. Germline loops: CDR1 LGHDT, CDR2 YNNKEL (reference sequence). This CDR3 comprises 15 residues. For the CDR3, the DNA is TGTGCCAGCAGCCAGGCCAGACTAGCTCGGTATACGCAGTATTTT. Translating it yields CASSQARLARYTQYF.

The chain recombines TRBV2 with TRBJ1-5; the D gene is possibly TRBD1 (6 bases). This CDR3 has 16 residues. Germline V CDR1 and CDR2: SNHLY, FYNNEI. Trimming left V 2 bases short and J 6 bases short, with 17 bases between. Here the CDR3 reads CASSELRGGAGQPQHF. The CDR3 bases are TGTGCCAGCAGTGAACTTCGCGGGGGCGCGGGTCAGCCCCAGCATTTT.

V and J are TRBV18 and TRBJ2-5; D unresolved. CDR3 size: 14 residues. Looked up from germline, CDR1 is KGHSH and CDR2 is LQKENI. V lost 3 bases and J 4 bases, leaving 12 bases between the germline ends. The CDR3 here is CASSPSLGRETQYF. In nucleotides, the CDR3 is TGTGCCAGCTCACCCTCTTTAGGGCGAGAGACCCAGTACTTC.

CDR3 region: CASSPTPYEQYF. The CDR3 DNA reads TGTGCCAGCTCACCAACACCCTACGAGCAGTACTTC. This chain uses TRBV18 with TRBJ2-7; D remains unclear. The CDR3 runs 12 residues. CDR1 is KGHSH and CDR2 is LQKENI in the germline V gene. The V end lost 2 bases, the J end lost 2 bases, and 4 bases lay between the germline ends.

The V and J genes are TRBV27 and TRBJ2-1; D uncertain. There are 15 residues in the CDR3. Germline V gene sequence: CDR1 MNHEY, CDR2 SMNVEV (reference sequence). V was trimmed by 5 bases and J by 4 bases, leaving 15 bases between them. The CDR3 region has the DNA TGTGCCAGCAGTCCATCTAGGTGGGCTTACAATGAGCAGTTCTTC. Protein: CASSPSRWAYNEQFF.

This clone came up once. The CDR3 bases are TGTGCCAGCAGTGAAGCTGTGCGGGGGTCCTACAATGAGCAGTTCTTC. Protein: CASSEAVRGSYNEQFF. This rearrangement joins TRBV6-1 to TRBJ2-1; 7 nucleotides line up with TRBD2. The CDR3 consists of 16 residues. Trimming removed 0 bases from V and 1 base from J; junction bases left unmatched: 3. The germline V gene encodes CDR1 MNHNS and CDR2 SASEGT.

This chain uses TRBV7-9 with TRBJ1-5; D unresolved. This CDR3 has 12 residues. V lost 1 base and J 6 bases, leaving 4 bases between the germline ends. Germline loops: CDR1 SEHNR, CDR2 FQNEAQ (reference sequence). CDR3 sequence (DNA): TGTGCCAGCAGCTTAGTCGGTCAGCCCCAGCATTTT. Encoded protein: CASSLVGQPQHF.

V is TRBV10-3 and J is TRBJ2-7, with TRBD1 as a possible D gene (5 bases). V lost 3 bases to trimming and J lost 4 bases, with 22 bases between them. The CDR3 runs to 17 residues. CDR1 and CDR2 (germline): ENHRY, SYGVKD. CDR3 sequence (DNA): TGTGCCATCAGTGAATACAGTGTTTTAGACAGACGATACGAGCAGTACTTC. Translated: CAISEYSVLDRRYEQYF.

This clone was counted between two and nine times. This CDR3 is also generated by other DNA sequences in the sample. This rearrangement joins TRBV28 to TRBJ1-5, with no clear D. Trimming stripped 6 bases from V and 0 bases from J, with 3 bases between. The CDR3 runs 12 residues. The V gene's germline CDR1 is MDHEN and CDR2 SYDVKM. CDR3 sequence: CASRDSNQPQHF. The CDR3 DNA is TGTGCCAGCAGAGATAGCAATCAGCCCCAGCATTTT.

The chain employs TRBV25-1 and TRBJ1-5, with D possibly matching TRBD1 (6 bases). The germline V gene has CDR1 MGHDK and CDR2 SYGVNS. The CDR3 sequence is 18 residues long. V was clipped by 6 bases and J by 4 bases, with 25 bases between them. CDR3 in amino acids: CASSDSGAGAMWNQPQHF. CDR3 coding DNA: TGTGCCAGCAGCGACTCGGGGGCAGGTGCGATGTGGAATCAGCCCCAGCATTTT. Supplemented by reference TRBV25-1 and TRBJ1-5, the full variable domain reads EADIYQTPRYLVIGTGKKITLECSQTMGHDKMYWYQQDPGMELHLIHYSYGVNSTEKGDLSSESTVSRIRTEHFPLTLESARPSHTSQYLCASSDSGAGAMWNQPQHFGDGTRLSIL.

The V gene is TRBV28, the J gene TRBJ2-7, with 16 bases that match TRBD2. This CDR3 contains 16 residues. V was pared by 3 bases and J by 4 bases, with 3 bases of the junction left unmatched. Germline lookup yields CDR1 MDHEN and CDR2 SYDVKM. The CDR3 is CASSFSGLAGGYEQYF. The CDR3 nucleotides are TGTGCCAGCAGTTTTTCGGGACTAGCGGGAGGGTACGAGCAGTACTTC.

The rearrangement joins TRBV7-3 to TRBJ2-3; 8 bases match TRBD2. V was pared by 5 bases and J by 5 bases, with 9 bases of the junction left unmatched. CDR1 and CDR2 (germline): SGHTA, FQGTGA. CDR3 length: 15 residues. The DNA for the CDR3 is TGTGCCAGCAGCCCCGGGGGGGGAAGGCAAGATACGCAGTATTTT. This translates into CASSPGGGRQDTQYF.

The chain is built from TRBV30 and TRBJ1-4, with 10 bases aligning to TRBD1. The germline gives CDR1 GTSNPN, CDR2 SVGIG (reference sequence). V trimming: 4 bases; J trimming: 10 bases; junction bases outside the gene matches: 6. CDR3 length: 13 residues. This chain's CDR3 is CAWTGQGTRKLFF. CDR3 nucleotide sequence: TGTGCCTGGACGGGACAGGGGACGCGAAAACTGTTTTTT. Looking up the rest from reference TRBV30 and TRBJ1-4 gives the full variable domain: SQTIHQWPATLVQPVGSPLSLECTVEGTSNPNLYWYRQAAGRGLQLLFYSVGIGQISSEVPQNLSASRPQDRQFILSSKKLLLSDSGFYLCAWTGQGTRKLFFGSGTQLSVL.

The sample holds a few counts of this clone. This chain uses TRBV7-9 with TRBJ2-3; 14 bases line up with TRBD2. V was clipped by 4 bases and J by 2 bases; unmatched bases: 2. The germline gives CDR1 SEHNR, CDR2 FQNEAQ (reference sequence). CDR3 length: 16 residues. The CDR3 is CASSSGLAGATDTQYF. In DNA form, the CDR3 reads TGTGCCAGCAGCTCGGGACTAGCGGGGGCCACAGATACGCAGTATTTT.

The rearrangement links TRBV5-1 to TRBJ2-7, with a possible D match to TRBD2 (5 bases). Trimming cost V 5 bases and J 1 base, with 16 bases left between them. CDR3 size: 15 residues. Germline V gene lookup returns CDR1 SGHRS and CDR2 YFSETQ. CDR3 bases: TGCGCCAGCAGTCCTACTAGGCAGAGTTCCTACGAGCAGTACTTC. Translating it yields CASSPTRQSSYEQYF.

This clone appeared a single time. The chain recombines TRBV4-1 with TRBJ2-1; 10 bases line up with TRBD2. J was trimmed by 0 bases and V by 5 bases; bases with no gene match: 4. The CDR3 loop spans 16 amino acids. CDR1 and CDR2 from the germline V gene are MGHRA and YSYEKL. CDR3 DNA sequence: TGCGCCAGCAGCGATACTAGCGGGATCTCCTACAATGAGCAGTTCTTC. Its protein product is CASSDTSGISYNEQFF.

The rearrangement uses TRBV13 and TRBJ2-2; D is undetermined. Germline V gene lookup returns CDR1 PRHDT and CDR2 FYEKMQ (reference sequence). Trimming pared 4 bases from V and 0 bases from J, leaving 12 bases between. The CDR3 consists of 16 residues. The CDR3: CASSSRRTSNTGELFF. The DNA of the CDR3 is TGTGCCAGCAGCTCCAGGAGAACGTCGAACACCGGGGAGCTGTTTTTT.

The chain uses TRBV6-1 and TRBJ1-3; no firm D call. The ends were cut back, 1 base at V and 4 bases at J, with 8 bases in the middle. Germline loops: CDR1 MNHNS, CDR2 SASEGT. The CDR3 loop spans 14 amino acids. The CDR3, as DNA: TGTGCCAGCAGTGAAGGGGCAGGCGGAAACACCATATATTTT. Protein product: CASSEGAGGNTIYF.

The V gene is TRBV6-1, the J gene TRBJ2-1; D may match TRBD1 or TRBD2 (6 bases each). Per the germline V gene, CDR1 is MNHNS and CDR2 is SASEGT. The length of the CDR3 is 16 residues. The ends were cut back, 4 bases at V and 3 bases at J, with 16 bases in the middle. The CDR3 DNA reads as TGTGCCAGCAGTGGAAGTGGGGGGCAGAGCTACAATGAGCAGTTCTTC. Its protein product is CASSGSGGQSYNEQFF.

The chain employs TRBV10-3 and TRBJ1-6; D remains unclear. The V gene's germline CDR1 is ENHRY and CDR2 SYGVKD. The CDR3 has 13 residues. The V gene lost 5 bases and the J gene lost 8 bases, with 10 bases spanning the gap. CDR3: CAISPTVDSPLHF. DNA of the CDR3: TGTGCCATCAGTCCGACCGTAGATTCACCCCTCCACTTT.